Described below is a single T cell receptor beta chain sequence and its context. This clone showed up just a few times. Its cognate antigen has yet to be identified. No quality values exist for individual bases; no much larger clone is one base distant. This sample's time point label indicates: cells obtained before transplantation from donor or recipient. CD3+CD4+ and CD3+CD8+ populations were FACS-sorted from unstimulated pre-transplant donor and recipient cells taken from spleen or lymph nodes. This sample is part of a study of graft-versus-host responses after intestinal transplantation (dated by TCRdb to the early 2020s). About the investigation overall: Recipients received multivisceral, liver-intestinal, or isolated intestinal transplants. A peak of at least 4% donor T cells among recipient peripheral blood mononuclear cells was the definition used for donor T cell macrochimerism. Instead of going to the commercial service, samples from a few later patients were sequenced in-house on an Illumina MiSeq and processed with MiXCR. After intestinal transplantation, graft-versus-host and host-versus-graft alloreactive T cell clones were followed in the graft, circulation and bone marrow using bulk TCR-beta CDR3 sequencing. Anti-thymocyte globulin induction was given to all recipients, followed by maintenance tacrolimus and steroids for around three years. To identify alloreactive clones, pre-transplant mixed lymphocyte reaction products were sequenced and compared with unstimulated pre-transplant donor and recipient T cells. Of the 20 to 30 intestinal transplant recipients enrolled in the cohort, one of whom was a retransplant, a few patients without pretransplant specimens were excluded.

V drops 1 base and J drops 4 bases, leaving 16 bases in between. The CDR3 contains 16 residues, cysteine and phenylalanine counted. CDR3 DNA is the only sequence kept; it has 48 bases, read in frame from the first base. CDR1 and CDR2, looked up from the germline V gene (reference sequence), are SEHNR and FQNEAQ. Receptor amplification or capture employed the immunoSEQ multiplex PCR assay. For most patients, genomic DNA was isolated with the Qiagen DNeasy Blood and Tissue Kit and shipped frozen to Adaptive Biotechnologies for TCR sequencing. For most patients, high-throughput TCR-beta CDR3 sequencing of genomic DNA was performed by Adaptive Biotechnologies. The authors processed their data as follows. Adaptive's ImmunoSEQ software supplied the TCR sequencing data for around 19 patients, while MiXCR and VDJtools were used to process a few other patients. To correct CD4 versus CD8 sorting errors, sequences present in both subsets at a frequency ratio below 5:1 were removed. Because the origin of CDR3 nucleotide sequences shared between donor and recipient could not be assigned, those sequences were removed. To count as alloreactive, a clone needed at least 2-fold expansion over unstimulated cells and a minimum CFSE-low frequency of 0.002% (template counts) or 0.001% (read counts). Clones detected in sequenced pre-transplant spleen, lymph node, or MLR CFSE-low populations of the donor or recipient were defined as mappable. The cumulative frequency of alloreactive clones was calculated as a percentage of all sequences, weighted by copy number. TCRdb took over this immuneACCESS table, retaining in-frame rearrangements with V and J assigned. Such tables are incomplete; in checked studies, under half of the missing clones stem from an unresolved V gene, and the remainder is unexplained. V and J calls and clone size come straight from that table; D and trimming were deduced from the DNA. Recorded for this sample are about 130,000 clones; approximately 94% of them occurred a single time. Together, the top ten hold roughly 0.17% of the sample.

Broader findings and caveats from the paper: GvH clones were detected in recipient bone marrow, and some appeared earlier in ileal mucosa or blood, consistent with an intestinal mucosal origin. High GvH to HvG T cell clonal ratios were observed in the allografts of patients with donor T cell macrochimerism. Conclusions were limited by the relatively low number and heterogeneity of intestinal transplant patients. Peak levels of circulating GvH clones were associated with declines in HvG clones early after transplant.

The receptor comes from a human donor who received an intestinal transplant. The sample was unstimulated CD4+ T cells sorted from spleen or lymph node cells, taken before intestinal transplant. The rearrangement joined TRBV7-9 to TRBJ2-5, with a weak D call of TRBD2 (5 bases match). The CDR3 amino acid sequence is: CASSLVSGSFGETQYF. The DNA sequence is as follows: TGTGCCAGCAGCTTAGTATCGGGATCTTTTGGAGAGACCCAGTACTTC.